This TCR beta chain was sequenced in a study of blood T cell repertoires in COVID-19. Turning to the study itself: Both acute and convalescent COVID-19 samples were obtained from the United States, Italy and Spain.

Across about two dozen US areas, participants ranged in age from roughly 18 to 89 years. This table comes from immunoSEQ multiplex PCR, and its TCRdb copy is limited to in-frame clones, with some not included. The sample consists of approximately 490,000 clones, roughly nine tenths of them appearing once. The CDR3 has 15 residues. Trimming removed 4 bases from V and 0 bases from J, with 13 bases in between. From germline, CDR1 is MDHEN and CDR2 SYDVKM. The sequenced material came from PBMCs or T cells enriched from blood (not recorded which). The chain recombines TRBV28 with TRBJ2-7, with no clear D. This receptor was identified in a woman aged 55-75 years who had recovered from COVID-19. Written as DNA, the CDR3 is TGTGCCAGCAGTTCATCGGGTACCGACTCCTACGAGCAGTACTTC. Translating it yields CASSSSGTDSYEQYF. Filled out from reference TRBV28 and TRBJ2-7, the complete variable domain reads DVKVTQSSRYLVKRTGEKVFLECVQDMDHENMFWYRQDPGLGLRLIYFSYDVKMKEKGDIPEGYSVSREKKERFSLILESASTNQTSMYLCASSSSGTDSYEQYFGPGTRLTVT.